These 9 T cell receptor beta chains were sequenced from one sample in a study of shared clonotypes between healthy human individuals. Produced via immunoSEQ multiplex PCR; TCRdb's table is partial and in-frame only. The sample has approximately 620,000 clones, 97% seen once. The specimen sequenced was naive CD4+ T cells sorted from blood. Described subset: CD45RA+ positively selected. These receptors all come from a young woman in good health.

The chain joins TRBV18 to TRBJ2-3; D not resolved. The CDR3 covers 12 residues. In germline, CDR1 is KGHSH, CDR2 LQKENI. V was pared by 5 bases and J by 4 bases, with 7 bases between. CDR3 loop: CASSGWADTQYF. In nucleotides, the CDR3 is TGTGCCAGCTCAGGTTGGGCAGATACGCAGTATTTT.

The chain joins TRBV27 to TRBJ2-2, with D unclear. Trimming stripped 6 bases from V and 1 base from J, with 9 bases between. This CDR3 has 14 residues. Germline values: CDR1 MNHEY, CDR2 SMNVEV (reference sequence). The CDR3 DNA reads as TGTGCCAGCAGAAAAACAGAGAACACCGGGGAGCTGTTTTTT. This codes for CASRKTENTGELFF.

The V call is TRBV11-2, the J call TRBJ1-2, with D perhaps TRBD1 (6 bases). V was pared by 5 bases and J by 4 bases, with 14 bases between. From germline, CDR1 is SGHAT and CDR2 FQNNGV. This CDR3 is built from 14 residues. The CDR3 bases are TGTGCCAGCAGCCCCCCAGGGGCCGGCTATGGCTACACCTTC. The encoded protein is CASSPPGAGYGYTF.

The V call is TRBV6-5, the J call TRBJ2-7, with 8 bases aligning to TRBD1. Germline CDR1 MNHEY, CDR2 SVGAGI. The CDR3 runs 13 residues. With V trimmed by 10 bases and J by 9 bases, 14 bases remained unmatched. For the CDR3, the DNA is TGTGCCACCACGACCGGGACAGGCTATGCGCAGTACTTC. Translating it yields CATTTGTGYAQYF.

The chain combines TRBV29-1 with TRBJ2-1; 12 bases are a match to TRBD2. V lost 5 bases, J lost 8 bases, and 10 bases stayed unmatched. CDR1 SQVTM and CDR2 ANQGSEA come from the germline V gene. This CDR3 is 15 amino acids long. CDR3 sequence: CSVTSGRRGFYEQFF. DNA of the CDR3: TGCAGCGTTACTAGCGGGAGGAGGGGATTTTATGAGCAGTTCTTC.

This clone came up once. The V call is TRBV7-3, the J call TRBJ1-2; 8 nucleotides align to TRBD1. CDR3 size: 15 residues. The ends lost 0 bases at V and 6 bases at J; junction bases unmatched: 6. Germline V gives CDR1 SGHTA, CDR2 FQGTGA. CDR3 residues: CASSLTQGAEDGYTF. The DNA for the CDR3 is TGTGCCAGCAGCTTAACGCAGGGGGCGGAGGATGGCTACACCTTC.

Note on this clone: This same CDR3 is encoded by further DNA sequences in the sample. The chain links TRBV5-6 to TRBJ2-2; 10 bases fit TRBD1. Per the germline V gene, CDR1 is SGHDT and CDR2 is YYEEEE. This CDR3 is built from 16 residues. V gave up 5 bases and J gave up 1 base; unmatched junction bases: 5. In DNA, the CDR3 is TGTGCCAGCAGGTCCCGGGACAGGGGGAACACCGGGGAGCTGTTTTTT. Protein product: CASRSRDRGNTGELFF.

The chain carries TRBV4-2 and TRBJ2-3, with D possibly called TRBD1 or TRBD2 (5 bases each). The germline V and J ends were trimmed by 8 bases and 0 bases, with 12 bases remaining between them. The CDR3 has 14 amino acids. The germline V gene encodes CDR1 LGHNA and CDR2 YNFKEQ. This CDR3 reads CASGRGYSTDTQYF. The DNA of the CDR3 is TGTGCCAGCGGTCGGGGCTACAGCACAGATACGCAGTATTTT.

The gene calls are TRBV10-3 and TRBJ2-1; 9 bases match TRBD2. This CDR3 is 14 amino acids long. The germline V gene encodes CDR1 ENHRY and CDR2 SYGVKD. The junction had 12 bases not matched to a gene; V was cut back by 10 bases and J by 8 bases. The CDR3 DNA is TGTGCCAGCGCCTTGGCGGGAGGGCCGGATGAGCAGTTCTTC. Translated, it gives CASALAGGPDEQFF.